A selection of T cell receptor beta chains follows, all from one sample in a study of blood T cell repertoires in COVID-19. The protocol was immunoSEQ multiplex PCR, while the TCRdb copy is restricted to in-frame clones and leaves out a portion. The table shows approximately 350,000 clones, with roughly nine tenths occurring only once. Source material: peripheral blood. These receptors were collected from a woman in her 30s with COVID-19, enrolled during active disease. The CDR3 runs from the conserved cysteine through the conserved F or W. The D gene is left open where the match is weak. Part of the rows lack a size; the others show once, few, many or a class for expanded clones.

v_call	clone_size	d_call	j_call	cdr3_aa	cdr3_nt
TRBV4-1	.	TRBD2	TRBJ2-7	CASSPLNSGVALYEQYF	TGCGCCAGCAGCCCCCTTAATAGCGGGGTGGCCCTCTACGAGCAGTACTTC
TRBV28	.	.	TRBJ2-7	CASSSTGSYEQYF	TGTGCCAGCAGTTCAACAGGTTCCTACGAGCAGTACTTC
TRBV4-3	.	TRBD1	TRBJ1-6	CASSHEPDRAANSPLHF	TGCGCCAGCAGCCATGAGCCGGACAGGGCGGCTAATTCACCCCTCCACTTT
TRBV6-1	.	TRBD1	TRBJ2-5	CASSEMGQAQETQYF	TGTGCCAGCAGTGAAATGGGACAGGCCCAAGAGACCCAGTACTTC
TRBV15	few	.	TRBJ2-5	CATSRDNMETQYF	TGTGCCACCAGCAGAGACAACATGGAGACCCAGTACTTC
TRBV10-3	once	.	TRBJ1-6	CAISGGTYNSPLHF	TGTGCCATCAGTGGGGGGACTTATAATTCACCCCTCCACTTT
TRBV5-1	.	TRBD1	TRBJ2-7	CASSSTGASEQYF	TGCGCCAGCAGCTCGACAGGGGCTAGCGAGCAGTACTTC
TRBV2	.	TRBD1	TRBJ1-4	CASSRDRPSATNEKLFF	TGTGCCAGCAGCCGGGACAGGCCCAGTGCAACTAATGAAAAACTGTTTTTT
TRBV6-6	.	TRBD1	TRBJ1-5	CASSYPQTGGNQPQHF	TGTGCCAGCAGTTACCCCCAGACAGGGGGCAATCAGCCCCAGCATTTT
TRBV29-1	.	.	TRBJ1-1	CSVAEVPNTEAFF	TGCAGCGTTGCCGAGGTTCCTAACACTGAAGCTTTCTTT
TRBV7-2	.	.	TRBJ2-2	CASSSPGTWNTGELFF	TGTGCCAGCAGCTCCCCTGGGACTTGGAACACCGGGGAGCTGTTTTTT
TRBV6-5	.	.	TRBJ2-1	CASSHQDPGEQFF	TGTGCCAGCAGTCACCAGGATCCGGGGGAGCAGTTCTTC
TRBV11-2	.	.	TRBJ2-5	CASSLQARRKETQYF	TGTGCCAGCAGCTTACAGGCCCGCAGAAAAGAGACCCAGTACTTC
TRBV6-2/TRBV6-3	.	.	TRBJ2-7	CASSLTQYEQYF	TGTGCCAGCAGTCTGACTCAATACGAGCAGTACTTC
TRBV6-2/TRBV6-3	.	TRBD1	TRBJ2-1	CASSPGTGYNEQFF	TGTGCCAGCAGCCCCGGGACAGGCTACAATGAGCAGTTCTTC
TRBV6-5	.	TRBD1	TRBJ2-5	CASSRDRVWETQYF	TGTGCCAGCAGCCGCGACAGGGTATGGGAGACCCAGTACTTC
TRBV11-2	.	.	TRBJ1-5	CASSLVAGMGQPQHF	TGTGCCAGCAGCTTAGTAGCAGGGATGGGACAGCCCCAGCATTTT